This entry lists 6 T cell receptor beta chains sequenced from one sample in a study of blood T cell repertoires in COVID-19. Repertoires were generated with immunoSEQ multiplex PCR, while TCRdb's copy carries only in-frame clones and drops some. Here the sample spans a few hundred thousand clones, over 75% being singletons. Source material: PBMCs or T cells enriched from blood (not recorded which). All receptors derive from a young man who had recovered from COVID-19.

This chain joins TRBV6-1 and TRBJ1-1; weak D call: TRBD1 (5 bases). The CDR3 totals 14 residues. Per the germline V gene, CDR1 is MNHNS and CDR2 is SASEGT. Trimming cost V 3 bases and J 5 bases, with 13 bases left between them. The CDR3 nucleotides read TGTGCCAGCAGTGAGGGGCCAGGTTCGACTGAAGCTTTCTTT. Its translation: CASSEGPGSTEAFF.

With respect to this clone: This same CDR3 is encoded by further DNA sequences in the sample. The J gene is TRBJ2-7, the V gene TRBV28, with no clear D. V was pared by 2 bases and J by 5 bases, with 4 bases between. Germline V gene data show CDR1 as MDHEN and CDR2 as SYDVKM. This CDR3 is built from 11 residues. DNA for the CDR3: TGTGCCAGCAGTTTAAGCGACGAGCAGTACTTC. This codes for CASSLSDEQYF. Based on the CDR3 plus reference TRBV28 and TRBJ2-7, the full variable domain is DVKVTQSSRYLVKRTGEKVFLECVQDMDHENMFWYRQDPGLGLRLIYFSYDVKMKEKGDIPEGYSVSREKKERFSLILESASTNQTSMYLCASSLSDEQYFGPGTRLTVT.

This clone has a single count. The chain combines TRBV6-5 with TRBJ1-1, with 7 bases fitting TRBD1. Losses at the gene ends were 2 bases for V and 0 bases for J; bases not matched to a gene: 3. The CDR3 is made up of 15 amino acids. Germline V gene sequence: CDR1 MNHEY, CDR2 SVGAGI. CDR3 region: CASSYGTAMNTEAFF. CDR3 in DNA: TGTGCCAGCAGTTACGGGACAGCTATGAACACTGAAGCTTTCTTT.

This chain uses TRBV4-1 with TRBJ1-3; unclear D gene. V lost 0 bases to trimming and J lost 8 bases, with 11 bases between them. This CDR3 comprises 14 residues. Looked up from germline, CDR1 is MGHRA and CDR2 is YSYEKL. The CDR3 coding sequence is TGCGCCAGCAGCCAAGATCGGAGAGGTTACACCATATATTTT. The encoded protein is CASSQDRRGYTIYF.

The chain couples TRBV4-1 to TRBJ2-7, with TRBD2 matching 7 bases. Germline loops: CDR1 MGHRA, CDR2 YSYEKL. V trimming: 1 base; J trimming: 0 bases; junction bases outside the gene matches: 6. CDR3 length: 16 amino acids. The CDR3 region is CASSQGYGTTSYEQYF. For the CDR3, the DNA is TGCGCCAGCAGCCAAGGTTATGGGACTACCTCCTACGAGCAGTACTTC.

The V call is TRBV7-9, the J call TRBJ1-6; the match to TRBD1 covers 7 bases. After removal of 8 bases from V and 7 bases from J, the junction contained 8 bases not matched to a gene. The CDR3 length is 14 residues. Germline-derived CDR1 and CDR2 are SEHNR and FQNEAQ (reference sequence). Here the CDR3 DNA reads TGTGCCAGCGGGTTAAGGGGGCTCAATTCACCCCTCCACTTT. It is translated as CASGLRGLNSPLHF.